This entry lists 27 T cell receptor beta chains sequenced from one sample in a study of T cells in Graves' hyperthyroidism and ophthalmopathy. The source material, RNA transcripts, was used to amplify TCR beta CDR3 regions. The HTBI primer set served for first-round RT-PCR of the TCR CDR3. Via MiXCR, TCRdb re-called the multiplex PCR reads, giving one row per CDR3 protein. Among a few hundred thousand distinct CDR3 sequences listed, 46% were seen once. The sample was peripheral blood or thyroid tissue (not recorded which). The receptors derive from a woman aged 18-35 years with Graves' hyperthyroidism.

This clonotype was seen a handful of times. This chain joins TRBV19 and TRBJ1-5, with D perhaps TRBD1 (6 bases). Germline loops: CDR1 LNHDA, CDR2 SQIVND (reference sequence). The CDR3 consists of 14 residues. V lost 7 bases to trimming and J lost 6 bases, with 16 bases between them. CDR3: CASNARGSGQPQHF. The CDR3 nucleotides are TGTGCCAGTAACGCCAGGGGAAGCGGTCAGCCCCAGCATTTT.

The rearrangement joins TRBV7-6 to TRBJ1-4; TRBD1 is a possible D gene (5 bases). The germline V and J ends were trimmed by 4 bases and 1 base, with 13 bases remaining between them. This CDR3 has 16 residues. CDR1 and CDR2 (germline): SGHVS, FNYEAQ. The chain's CDR3 is CASSSWEGQTNEKLFF. The DNA of the CDR3 is TGTGCCAGCAGCTCCTGGGAGGGGCAAACTAATGAAAAACTGTTTTTT.

This clonotype has just a few counts. The V and J genes are TRBV7-8 and TRBJ1-1; no reliable D call. With 6 bases removed from V and 3 bases from J, the gap between germline ends came to 14 bases. Germline V CDR1 and CDR2: SGHVS, FQNEAQ. The CDR3 covers 14 residues. This CDR3 is CASRPLSAHTEAFF. The CDR3 DNA sequence: TGTGCCAGCAGGCCCCTCTCGGCTCACACTGAAGCTTTCTTT.

This clonotype was found many times. This chain connects TRBV10-2 to TRBJ1-2; 7 bases are shared with TRBD1. The V segment lost 6 bases and the J segment 3 bases; nucleotides outside the gene matches: 4. In germline, CDR1 is WSHSY, CDR2 SAAADI. This CDR3 is built from 13 residues. The CDR3 protein is CASRSDRDYGYTF. CDR3 nucleotide sequence: TGCGCCAGCAGGTCAGACAGGGACTATGGCTACACCTTC.

The chain recombines TRBV20-1 with TRBJ1-2; possible D gene TRBD1, 5 bases. The CDR3 loop spans 11 amino acids. Germline V gives CDR1 DFQATT, CDR2 SNEGSKA (reference sequence). The CDR3 loop reads CSLARGDGYTF. The CDR3 coding sequence is TGCAGCTTAGCGCGAGGGGATGGCTACACCTTC.

The chain has TRBV20-1 and TRBJ2-7, with 9 bases aligning to TRBD1. Trimming removed 2 bases from V and 1 base from J; junction bases left unmatched: 9. The V gene's germline CDR1 is DFQATT and CDR2 SNEGSKA (reference sequence). The CDR3 is made up of 16 amino acids. The CDR3 DNA sequence: TGCAGTGCTAGAACAGGGGGCACGTCGTTGTCCTACGAGCAGTACTTC. Its translation is CSARTGGTSLSYEQYF.

The chain carries TRBV2 and TRBJ1-6; D gene ambiguous. CDR3 length: 10 amino acids. V lost 9 bases to trimming and J lost 8 bases, with 5 bases between them. Germline CDR1 reads SNHLY; CDR2 reads FYNNEI. The CDR3 spells CARVYSPLHF. Written as DNA, the CDR3 is TGTGCCAGGGTGTATTCACCCCTCCACTTT.

The J gene is TRBJ2-7, the V gene TRBV7-2; unclear D gene. Germline V lookup: CDR1 SGHTA, CDR2 FQGNSA. This CDR3 has 12 amino acids. V dropped 4 bases and J dropped 6 bases, with 10 bases sitting between them. This CDR3 reads CASSYTPSEQYF. The DNA for the CDR3 is TGTGCCAGCAGCTACACACCCTCCGAGCAGTACTTC.

This chain uses TRBV14 with TRBJ1-2, with D possibly matching TRBD1 (5 bases). Trimming left V 0 bases short and J 4 bases short, with 9 bases between. This CDR3 has 14 residues. The V gene's germline CDR1 is SGHDN and CDR2 FVKESK. As DNA, the CDR3 is TGTGCCAGCAGCCAAGATTCGGGGACCTATGGCTACACCTTC. It is translated as CASSQDSGTYGYTF.

With respect to this clonotype: The junction shows a germline mismatch at one end, possibly a read error. This rearrangement joins TRBV10-3 to TRBJ1-1, with D perhaps TRBD1 (5 bases). Looked up from germline, CDR1 is ENHRY and CDR2 is SYGVKD. The CDR3 loop spans 15 amino acids. The CDR3 protein is CASSEGGAMNTEAFF. As DNA, the CDR3 is TGTGCCAGCAGTGAAGGTGGGGCAATGAACACTGAAGCTTTCTTT.

As for this clonotype: Relative to the germline gene, one junction end is altered; a read error may explain this. The gene calls are TRBV7-2 and TRBJ1-1; perhaps TRBD1 as D (6 bases). The CDR3 is 13 residues long. Germline CDR1 reads SGHTA; CDR2 reads FQGNSA. This CDR3 reads CASSLADRVEAFF. The CDR3, as DNA: TGTGCCAGCAGCCTAGCGGACAGAGTTGAAGCTTTCTTT.

Concerning this clonotype itself: Mismatch with germline at one junction end may stem from a read error. The chain is built from TRBV5-1 and TRBJ1-3; no reliable D call. The CDR3 runs to 14 residues. In germline, CDR1 is SGHRS, CDR2 YFSETQ. DNA for the CDR3: TGCGCCAGCAGCTTGGAGGGAACTGGAGACACCATATATTTT. It yields the protein CASSLEGTGDTIYF.

To note about this clonotype: A much larger clone sits a single nucleotide away, making a read error possible. The chain is built from TRBV7-3 and TRBJ1-1, with 11 nucleotides matching TRBD1. The germline V gene encodes CDR1 SGHTA and CDR2 FQGTGA. The CDR3 is 15 residues long. V was clipped by 5 bases and J by 3 bases; unmatched bases: 5. CDR3 sequence reads: CASSARDRGDTEAFF. CDR3 nucleotide sequence: TGTGCCAGCAGCGCCCGGGACAGGGGGGACACTGAAGCTTTCTTT.

V is TRBV29-1 and J is TRBJ2-7; 9 nucleotides agree with TRBD2. The CDR3 runs to 13 residues. V shed 5 bases and J 7 bases; nucleotides not matched to a gene: 9. Looked up from germline, CDR1 is SQVTM and CDR2 is ANQGSEA. The CDR3 DNA is TGCAGCGTTAGTGGTAGCGGGAGTGGTGAGCAGTACTTC. This sequence encodes CSVSGSGSGEQYF.

The CDR3 protein is CASSSGLRVLYEQYF. The CDR3, as DNA: TGTGCCAGCAGCTCGGGACTTAGGGTTCTCTACGAGCAGTACTTC. The V call is TRBV7-2, the J call TRBJ2-7; the D gene is possibly TRBD2 (6 bases). The CDR3 has 15 residues. The V gene's germline CDR1 is SGHTA and CDR2 FQGNSA. The ends were cut back, 4 bases at V and 3 bases at J, with 16 bases in the middle.

V and J are TRBV25-1 and TRBJ1-1; 7 bases align to TRBD1. This CDR3 is built from 14 residues. The V gene end was trimmed by 4 bases and the J gene end by 3 bases; junction bases not matched to a gene: 5. The germline V gene has CDR1 MGHDK and CDR2 SYGVNS. The CDR3 reads CASSVRGGYTEAFF. In DNA, the CDR3 is TGTGCCAGCAGTGTCCGAGGGGGCTACACTGAAGCTTTCTTT.

For this clonotype: A much more abundant neighbour one base away suggests this may be a read error. The genes are TRBV7-3 and TRBJ2-5; D may be TRBD1 (5 bases). CDR3 length equals 14 residues. Germline V gene sequence: CDR1 SGHTA, CDR2 FQGTGA. In DNA form, the CDR3 reads TGTGCCAGCAGCCGCGATTCGACAGAAGAGGCCCAGTACTTC. It specifies CASSRDSTEEAQYF.

This clonotype was picked up many times. The V and J genes are TRBV2 and TRBJ1-4, with a tentative D call TRBD1 (6 bases). Per the germline V gene, CDR1 is SNHLY and CDR2 is FYNNEI. The CDR3 consists of 14 residues. The germline V and J ends were trimmed by 5 bases and 7 bases, with 14 bases remaining between them. CDR3 DNA sequence: TGTGCCAGCAGTACTACAGGGTCCTTTGAAAAACTGTTTTTT. Translating it yields CASSTTGSFEKLFF.

The chain couples TRBV15 to TRBJ2-7; 11 nucleotides align to TRBD1. The CDR3 covers 16 residues. CDR1 and CDR2 (germline): LNHNV, YYDKDF (reference sequence). The V and J ends lost 5 bases and 2 bases, in that order; junction bases with no gene match: 8. The CDR3 protein is CATSLTGQGDTYEQYF. In DNA, the CDR3 is TGTGCCACCAGCTTAACGGGACAGGGGGATACCTACGAGCAGTACTTC.

The gene calls are TRBV29-1 and TRBJ2-7, with 11 bases that match TRBD1. The V gene end was trimmed by 3 bases and the J gene end by 0 bases; junction bases not matched to a gene: 4. Germline-derived CDR1 and CDR2 are SQVTM and ANQGSEA. The CDR3 spans 15 residues. CDR3 loop: CSVDRTGGDSYEQYF. In DNA form, the CDR3 reads TGCAGCGTTGACAGGACAGGGGGCGACTCCTACGAGCAGTACTTC.

This chain's CDR3 is CAIRLGAEETQYF. The CDR3 region has the DNA TGTGCCATCAGGCTGGGGGCAGAGGAGACCCAGTACTTC. This chain joins TRBV10-3 and TRBJ2-5, with D maybe TRBD1 (6 bases). Trimming pared 6 bases from V and 5 bases from J, leaving 13 bases between. Per germline, CDR1 ENHRY and CDR2 SYGVKD. The CDR3 totals 13 residues.

The V gene is TRBV15, the J gene TRBJ1-5, with D unclear. Germline V gene data show CDR1 as LNHNV and CDR2 as YYDKDF (reference sequence). The V gene lost 3 bases and the J gene lost 2 bases, with 11 bases spanning the gap. The CDR3 runs 15 residues. CDR3 in DNA: TGTGCCACCAGCAGCAGACAAGATGGCAATCAGCCCCAGCATTTT. Amino acids: CATSSRQDGNQPQHF.

This clonotype showed up many times. The chain uses TRBV29-1 and TRBJ1-1, with a possible D match to TRBD1 (6 bases). Germline lookup yields CDR1 SQVTM and CDR2 ANQGSEA. The CDR3 has 15 residues. V dropped 4 bases and J dropped 0 bases, with 15 bases sitting between them. The CDR3 nucleotides are TGCAGCGTTGTGGGGGGCCAGGGGATGAACACTGAAGCTTTCTTT. This sequence encodes CSVVGGQGMNTEAFF.

This clonotype was counted at least ten times. V gene TRBV10-3 combines with J gene TRBJ1-2, with a weak D call TRBD1 (6 bases). V was cut by 3 bases and J by 12 bases, with 11 bases left in between. This CDR3 is 11 amino acids long. Germline CDR1 reads ENHRY; CDR2 reads SYGVKD. CDR3 amino acids: CAISEGQWHTF. The CDR3 DNA follows: TGTGCCATCAGTGAAGGACAGTGGCACACCTTC.

This clonotype was picked up many times. J is TRBJ2-7 and V is TRBV5-1, with D possibly TRBD2 on 6 matching bases. The CDR3 loop spans 14 amino acids. Germline V gene data show CDR1 as SGHRS and CDR2 as YFSETQ. The ends were cut back, 7 bases at V and 0 bases at J, with 14 bases in the middle. CDR3 in DNA: TGCGCCAGCGCAGCCGTGGACTACTCCTACGAGCAGTACTTC. Protein sequence: CASAAVDYSYEQYF.

The CDR3 spells CATAPGGNQGGNQPQHF. The CDR3 bases are TGTGCCACGGCCCCCGGTGGAAACCAGGGAGGGAATCAGCCCCAGCATTTT. The V and J genes are TRBV24-1 and TRBJ1-5, with D possibly matching TRBD1 (5 bases). With 10 bases removed from V and 4 bases from J, the gap between germline ends came to 25 bases. The CDR3 runs 17 residues. CDR1 is KGHDR and CDR2 is SFDVKD in the germline V gene.

This clonotype has a handful of counts. The chain carries TRBV20-1 and TRBJ1-1; 8 bases are a match to TRBD1. This CDR3 contains 13 residues. Germline V gives CDR1 DFQATT, CDR2 SNEGSKA (reference sequence). CDR3 DNA sequence: TGCAGCCCAGGGGGCGAAAAGGCCTCTGAAGCTTTCTTT. This translates into CSPGGEKASEAFF.